This TCR beta chain comes out of a study of vaccination and CD4 T cells after COVID-19. About the research overall: As a positive control, some control cultures were given a CEFX pool, while others were given an HIV-1 Nef pool or no peptide.

Cultured CD4+ T-cell DNA underwent Oncomine TCR Beta short-read sequencing. Via MiXCR, TCRdb re-called the PCR reads, giving one row per CDR3 protein. The table includes some 13,000 distinct CDR3 sequences, roughly a third detected once. Treatment specified: roughly 10-day PBMC culture with coronavirus spike peptide pools or control peptides (ViraFEST assay). This clonotype was picked up a small number of times. Its specificity is not known. The CDR3 contains 14 residues. The germline CDR1 and CDR2 sequences are SGHVS and FNYEAQ. J was trimmed by 3 bases and V by 1 base; bases with no gene match: 3. Specimen: CD4+ T cells from blood, cultured in vitro. The chain links TRBV7-6 to TRBJ2-7; 7 bases align to TRBD1. The receptor was derived from a human donor who had recovered from COVID-19. CDR3 in DNA: TGTGCCAGCAGCTTAGGGGGACAGTTCTACGAGCAGTACTTC. Amino acids: CASSLGGQFYEQYF.